The next 11 T cell receptor beta chains were all read from a single sample in a study of blood T cell repertoires in COVID-19. Some clones are missing from TCRdb's copy, which holds only in-frame ones; the method was immunoSEQ multiplex PCR. The sample lists nearly 40,000 clones; about 87% were seen once. Sequenced material: peripheral blood. All receptors derive from a woman in her seventies with acute or convalescent COVID-19.

The V gene is TRBV27, the J gene TRBJ1-1; TRBD1 is a possible D gene (6 bases). CDR1 is MNHEY, CDR2 SMNVEV, per germline (reference sequence). This CDR3 region has 13 residues. Trimming removed 7 bases from V and 5 bases from J, with 14 bases in between. The CDR3 DNA reads as TGTGCCAGCACCGAATGGGGGCGAACTGAAGCTTTCTTT. Encoded protein: CASTEWGRTEAFF.

The chain recombines TRBV27 with TRBJ2-1; D not certain. Germline-derived CDR1 and CDR2 are MNHEY and SMNVEV (reference sequence). V was clipped by 3 bases and J by 9 bases, with 6 bases between them. The CDR3 runs to 11 residues. In DNA form, the CDR3 reads TGTGCCAGCAGTTTCCGGTCTGAGCAGTTCTTC. Translated: CASSFRSEQFF.

This rearrangement joins TRBV7-6 to TRBJ2-2; D uncertain. This CDR3 has 14 amino acids. Trimming cost V 1 base and J 2 bases, with 5 bases left between them. Germline lookup yields CDR1 SGHVS and CDR2 FNYEAQ. The CDR3 sequence is CASSLDLNTGELFF. CDR3 in DNA: TGTGCCAGCAGCTTAGACCTAAACACCGGGGAGCTGTTTTTT. The entire variable domain, with the rest obtained from reference TRBV7-6 and TRBJ2-2, is as follows: GAGVSQSPRYKVTKRGQDVALRCDPISGHVSLYWYRQALGQGPEFLTYFNYEAQQDKSGLPNDRFSAERPEGSISTLTIQRTEQRDSAMYRCASSLDLNTGELFFGEGSRLTVL.

The V and J genes are TRBV3-1 (or the pseudogene TRBV3-2) and TRBJ2-1, with D perhaps TRBD2 (5 bases). Germline V gene lookup returns CDR1 LGHDT and CDR2 YNNKEL (reference sequence). V lost 4 bases and J 9 bases, leaving 13 bases between the germline ends. The CDR3 covers 13 residues. The CDR3 loop reads CASSLQVEGEQFF. In DNA, the CDR3 is TGTGCCAGCAGCCTTCAAGTAGAGGGTGAGCAGTTCTTC.

Here the CDR3 reads CASSPRTGWFIQYF. In nucleotides, the CDR3 is TGTGCCAGCTCACCTAGGACAGGGTGGTTCATTCAGTACTTC. The J gene is TRBJ2-4, the V gene TRBV18, with 8 bases identical to TRBD1. The CDR3 is made up of 14 amino acids. CDR1 is KGHSH and CDR2 is LQKENI in the germline V gene. J lost 9 bases, V lost 3 bases, and 7 bases had no gene match. Complete variable domain (other parts from reference TRBV18 and TRBJ2-4): NAGVMQNPRHLVRRRGQEARLRCSPMKGHSHVYWYRQLPEEGLKFMVYLQKENIIDESGMPKERFSAEFPKEGPSILRIQQVVRGDSAAYFCASSPRTGWFIQYFGAGTRLSVL.

V is TRBV5-4 and J is TRBJ1-2, with D possibly being TRBD1 (5 bases). V was pared by 0 bases and J by 7 bases, with 16 bases between. The germline V gene has CDR1 SGHNT and CDR2 YYREEE (reference sequence). The CDR3 is 15 residues long. The CDR3 DNA reads TGTGCCAGCAGCTTGGAGAATGGCAGGGTGGGTGGCTACACCTTC. This codes for CASSLENGRVGGYTF.

This chain connects TRBV5-5 to TRBJ1-5; D is uncertain. Per the germline V gene, CDR1 is SGHKS and CDR2 is YYEKEE (reference sequence). This CDR3 is 15 amino acids long. V was trimmed by 0 bases and J by 6 bases, leaving 13 bases between them. CDR3 sequence reads: CASSLDRSAGQPQHF. The CDR3 DNA reads TGTGCCAGCAGCTTGGATCGGTCGGCGGGTCAGCCCCAGCATTTT.

The rearrangement uses TRBV28 and TRBJ2-5; D call uncertain. V gave up 6 bases and J gave up 3 bases, with 11 bases separating them. Germline CDR1 MDHEN, CDR2 SYDVKM. The CDR3 contains 13 residues. CDR3 amino acids: CASRTVVKETQYF. CDR3 nucleotides: TGTGCCAGCAGGACTGTAGTCAAAGAGACCCAGTACTTC.

By sample share, this clone is large (0.1 to 1%). This chain joins TRBV19 and TRBJ2-1, with 11 bases matching TRBD2. The junction had 7 bases not matched to a gene; V was cut back by 5 bases and J by 7 bases. Germline V gives CDR1 LNHDA, CDR2 SQIVND (reference sequence). The CDR3 runs 15 residues. DNA of the CDR3: TGTGCCAGTAGTGCCACTAGCGGGAGCTTGAATGAGCAGTTCTTC. This gives the protein CASSATSGSLNEQFF.

On this clone: Germline is not matched at one junction end, which may reflect a read error. This chain joins TRBV7-7 and TRBJ2-1; TRBD2 agrees at 10 bases. Germline V gives CDR1 SSHAT, CDR2 FNYEAQ (reference sequence). The CDR3 is 16 amino acids. The CDR3, as DNA: TGTGCTAGCAGCTTAGAGCTGGGACTAGCGAAAAATGAGCAGTTCTTC. This gives the protein CASSLELGLAKNEQFF.

The sample holds one count of this clone. The CDR3 sequence is CASSYDSYYGYTF. The CDR3 coding sequence is TGTGCCAGCAGCTATGACAGTTACTATGGCTACACCTTC. The chain is built from TRBV28 and TRBJ1-2, with D possibly TRBD1 on 5 matching bases. The germline V gene has CDR1 MDHEN and CDR2 SYDVKM. The CDR3 is made up of 13 amino acids. Trimming removed 6 bases from V and 3 bases from J, with 11 bases in between.